This passage covers 21 T cell receptor beta chains from one sample sequenced in a study of persistence of HIV-infected CD4 T cells. No antigens are known for them. Stimulation used about 9.5 ug/mL lysate from CMV-infected fibroblasts. CD40L/CD69 double-negative CD45RO-high memory CD4+ T cells were collected. Sequencing used immunoSEQ version 4 in survey mode. Here immunoSEQ multiplex PCR was the method, and the copy in TCRdb shows in-frame clones only, minus some. There are 46,000 or so clones in the sample; about 80% occur only once, and less than 3% lies in the top ten. Here the sequenced sample was CD4+ T cells sorted from PBMCs after roughly 20-hour stimulation, taken from a patient who received antiretroviral therapy. The receptors here all came from an adult man with HIV who was CMV-seropositive.

CDR3 in amino acids: CASSNGEGGSGYTF. DNA for the CDR3: TGTGCCAGCAGCAATGGGGAGGGTGGGTCTGGCTACACCTTC. The V and J genes are TRBV21-1 and TRBJ1-2. TRBV21-1 constitutes a pseudogene. The CDR3 runs to 14 residues.

The chain is built from TRBV3-1 (or the pseudogene TRBV3-2) and TRBJ1-1; TRBD1 matches at 10 bases. This CDR3 contains 15 residues. After removal of 4 bases from V and 3 bases from J, the junction contained 5 bases not matched to a gene. Germline V CDR1 and CDR2: LGHDT, YNNKEL (reference sequence). The CDR3 region is CASSPGTGVDTEAFF. The CDR3 DNA follows: TGTGCCAGCAGCCCAGGGACAGGGGTGGACACTGAAGCTTTCTTT.

This clone was seen a few times. V and J are TRBV30 and TRBJ2-1; TRBD1 might be the D (5 bases). V was pared by 0 bases and J by 7 bases, with 22 bases between. The germline gives CDR1 GTSNPN, CDR2 SVGIG (reference sequence). CDR3 length equals 17 residues. This CDR3 is CAWSVNVWTPLGNEQFF. The DNA of the CDR3 is TGTGCCTGGAGTGTAAATGTGTGGACACCCCTAGGGAATGAGCAGTTCTTC.

The chain joins TRBV5-1 to TRBJ1-1; weak D call: TRBD1 (6 bases). The CDR3 is made up of 13 amino acids. Germline V lookup: CDR1 SGHRS, CDR2 YFSETQ. V was pared by 4 bases and J by 6 bases, with 13 bases between. The chain's CDR3 is CASSGTGYPEAFF. The CDR3 DNA sequence: TGCGCCAGCAGCGGAACAGGGTACCCTGAAGCTTTCTTT.

This clone was counted only a few times. The chain has TRBV11-2 and TRBJ1-6; D is perhaps TRBD1 (6 bases). The germline V gene encodes CDR1 SGHAT and CDR2 FQNNGV. With 5 bases removed from V and 8 bases from J, the gap between germline ends came to 19 bases. The CDR3 has 16 residues. In DNA, the CDR3 is TGTGCCAGCAGCGCGACAGGTTTTGTGGGGGATTCACCCCTCCACTTT. It encodes CASSATGFVGDSPLHF.

This chain's CDR3 is CARSSGHQETQYF. The CDR3 coding sequence is TGTGCGCGGAGTAGCGGTCATCAAGAGACCCAGTACTTC. The chain has TRBV30 and TRBJ2-5, with TRBD2 as a possible D gene (6 bases). This CDR3 contains 13 residues. Germline V gives CDR1 GTSNPN, CDR2 SVGIG (reference sequence).

This clone was observed a handful of times. The V call is TRBV7-2, the J call TRBJ1-1, with D perhaps TRBD1 (5 bases). There are 14 residues in the CDR3. Germline CDR1 reads SGHTA; CDR2 reads FQGNSA. V was cut by 4 bases and J by 1 base, with 10 bases left in between. CDR3 in amino acids: CASSSGLPNTEAFF. CDR3 nucleotide sequence: TGTGCCAGCAGCTCGGGACTCCCGAACACTGAAGCTTTCTTT.

The gene calls are TRBV27 and TRBJ2-3; TRBD1 might be the D (5 bases). The CDR3 covers 16 residues. Germline assignment: CDR1 MNHEY and CDR2 SMNVEV (reference sequence). V shed 0 bases and J shed 1 base, with 11 bases lying between them. The CDR3 bases are TGTGCCAGCAGTTTATCCGTGGGGCCCGGCACAGATACGCAGTATTTT. Its translation is CASSLSVGPGTDTQYF.

CDR3 loop: CASSSGRQDINEQFF. In nucleotides, the CDR3 is TGTGCCAGCAGTAGCGGGAGACAGGATATAAATGAGCAGTTCTTC. V gene TRBV5-4 combines with J gene TRBJ2-1, with TRBD2 identical over 9 bases. Germline V gene sequence: CDR1 SGHNT, CDR2 YYREEE (reference sequence). This CDR3 has 15 residues. Germline trimming cut 5 bases from V and 7 bases from J; bases unmatched to any gene: 10.

This clone was counted a few times. The chain joins TRBV19 to TRBJ1-4; 8 nucleotides align to TRBD1. CDR1 and CDR2 (germline): LNHDA, SQIVND (reference sequence). The CDR3 loop spans 15 amino acids. With V trimmed by 7 bases and J by 5 bases, 9 bases remained unmatched. Here the CDR3 reads CASTTGQAWNEKLFF. DNA of the CDR3: TGTGCCAGTACCACGGGACAGGCCTGGAATGAAAAACTGTTTTTT.

V and J are TRBV6-2 or TRBV6-3 and TRBJ2-5, with 13 bases aligning to TRBD2. Germline V gene lookup returns CDR1 MNHEY and CDR2 SVGEGT. This CDR3 comprises 17 residues. The junction had 8 bases not matched to a gene; V was cut back by 6 bases and J by 1 base. This CDR3 is CASSRTSGGPLQETQYF. The CDR3 nucleotides are TGTGCCAGCAGCCGGACTAGCGGGGGCCCCCTCCAAGAGACCCAGTACTTC.

The chain couples TRBV2 to TRBJ2-3, with TRBD2 matching 11 bases. The CDR3 has 19 residues. V lost 6 bases, J lost 1 base, and 15 bases stayed unmatched. Germline V gene data show CDR1 as SNHLY and CDR2 as FYNNEI. CDR3 protein: CASRSPRVAGGPGTDTQYF. The DNA for the CDR3 is TGTGCCAGCAGGTCCCCGCGGGTAGCGGGGGGGCCAGGCACAGATACGCAGTATTTT.

The chain uses TRBV5-1 and TRBJ1-2, with 8 nucleotides matching TRBD1. The CDR3 has 13 residues. Germline CDR1 reads SGHRS; CDR2 reads YFSETQ. V dropped 4 bases and J dropped 5; count of bases not matched to a gene: 4. In DNA form, the CDR3 reads TGCGCCAGCAGCCCAGACAGGGGATATGGCTACACCTTC. Translating gives CASSPDRGYGYTF.

This clone was detected once. This chain joins TRBV4-1 and TRBJ2-5, with D perhaps assigned TRBD1 or TRBD2 (5 bases each). The V end lost 1 base, the J end lost 5 bases, and 17 bases lay between the germline ends. This CDR3 region has 16 residues. CDR1 MGHRA and CDR2 YSYEKL come from the germline V gene. The CDR3 DNA reads as TGCGCCAGCAGCCAAGGCCACGGGACCGAGGAGGAGACCCAGTACTTC. Its protein is CASSQGHGTEEETQYF.

V is TRBV3-1 (or the pseudogene TRBV3-2) and J is TRBJ2-3; TRBD1 or TRBD2 may be the D gene (6 bases each). This CDR3 is built from 15 residues. Trimming removed 0 bases at V and 8 bases at J, with 15 bases between. The germline CDR1 and CDR2 sequences are LGHDT and YNNKEL (reference sequence). CDR3 nucleotide sequence: TGTGCCAGCAGCCAAGATGCGGGGACCAGGGGTACGCAGTATTTT. Translation: CASSQDAGTRGTQYF.

The chain is built from TRBV19 and TRBJ2-7; TRBD1 agrees at 7 bases. V lost 6 bases to trimming and J lost 0 bases; unmatched junction nucleotides: 8. CDR3 length equals 15 residues. The V gene's germline CDR1 is LNHDA and CDR2 SQIVND (reference sequence). The CDR3 here is CASRDWTGSSYEQYF. The CDR3 bases are TGTGCCAGTAGGGACTGGACAGGATCCTCCTACGAGCAGTACTTC.

The DNA of the CDR3 is TGTGCCTGGAGTGTAAAACTACGGGCAGTCCTTTTAGCCAAAAACATTCAGTACTTC. Translating it yields CAWSVKLRAVLLAKNIQYF. The chain carries TRBV30 and TRBJ2-4; D unresolved. The ends were cut back, 0 bases at V and 0 bases at J, with 21 bases in the middle. The CDR3 extends over 19 amino acids. Germline V gene sequence: CDR1 GTSNPN, CDR2 SVGIG (reference sequence).

The J gene is TRBJ1-5, the V gene TRBV28, with TRBD1 matching over 7 bases. Germline trimming cut 5 bases from V and 1 base from J; bases unmatched to any gene: 11. The CDR3 runs to 17 residues. Germline loops: CDR1 MDHEN, CDR2 SYDVKM. Written as DNA, the CDR3 is TGTGCCAGCAGTCCAGTGGGACAGCTTACGAGCAATCAGCCCCAGCATTTT. The encoded protein is CASSPVGQLTSNQPQHF.

The chain uses TRBV5-6 and TRBJ1-1; possible D gene TRBD1, 6 bases. Germline CDR1 SGHDT, CDR2 YYEEEE. The V gene lost 0 bases and the J gene lost 5 bases, with 11 bases spanning the gap. The CDR3 has 14 amino acids. CDR3 sequence: CASSLAGRGTEAFF. CDR3 DNA: TGTGCCAGCAGCTTGGCCGGGAGGGGGACTGAAGCTTTCTTT.

The chain employs TRBV5-1 and TRBJ2-6, with a tentative D call TRBD1 (5 bases). This CDR3 contains 18 residues. The V gene's germline CDR1 is SGHRS and CDR2 YFSETQ. The V and J ends lost 4 bases and 0 bases respectively, with 17 bases between them. The CDR3 here is CASSRAAGLSSGANVLTF. CDR3 coding DNA: TGCGCCAGCAGCAGGGCGGCAGGGTTGAGCTCTGGGGCCAACGTCCTGACTTTC. The full variable domain, in which reference TRBV5-1 and TRBJ2-6 provide the parts outside the CDR3, is KAGVTQTPRYLIKTRGQQVTLSCSPISGHRSVSWYQQTPGQGLQFLFEYFSETQRNKGNFPGRFSGRQFSNSRSEMNVSTLELGDSALYLCASSRAAGLSSGANVLTFGAGSRLTVL.

The V and J genes are TRBV29-1 and TRBJ2-1; 12 bases align to TRBD2. V lost 5 bases, J lost 6 bases, and 5 bases stayed unmatched. The CDR3 contains 14 residues. CDR1 and CDR2 (germline): SQVTM, ANQGSEA. CDR3 coding DNA: TGCAGCGTTTGGACTAGCGGGATCCCCAATGAGCAGTTCTTC. This translates into CSVWTSGIPNEQFF.